This T cell receptor (beta chain) was captured in a study of T-cell reconstitution after alpha-beta-depleted transplantation in children. Whole-study results and caveats: The origin of alpha-beta T cells about two months after transplant was reportedly several hundred expanded graft clones. Newly produced T cells mostly provided counts and TCRbeta diversity after one year, as hyperexpanded clones declined. Diversity of TCRbeta at day 60 was high in some patients, arising from surviving recipient T cells and thymic progenitors.

For TCRbeta, the library was prepared with unique molecular identifiers. In TCRdb, the PCR reads were re-called with MiXCR into one record per CDR3 protein. The data show 81,000 or so distinct CDR3 sequences, around 15% seen once. CDR1 SEHNR and CDR2 FQNEAQ come from the germline V gene (reference sequence). J lost 10 bases, V lost 5 bases, and 6 bases had no gene match. The CDR3 has 12 amino acids. This clonotype was observed many times. Its antigen remains unidentified. This sequence joins TRBV7-9 and TRBJ1-2, with 8 bases matching TRBD1. The sample here was PBMCs, mostly from graft donor cells, taken 180 days after TCRalphabeta/CD19-depleted stem cell transplant. The origin of this receptor is a male patient aged 2 to 10 who had a stem cell transplant for acute lymphoblastic leukemia, so the T cells may come from the graft donor. The CDR3 is CASSKEDRDYTF. CDR3 DNA sequence: TGTGCCAGCAGCAAAGAGGACAGGGACTACACCTTC.